The 9 T cell receptor beta chains given below trace back to one sample, sequenced in a study of regulatory T cells in long-lasting Graves disease. The authors built TCR beta libraries using iRepertoire HTBI primers and Arm-PCR of CDR3 regions. TCRdb used MiXCR to reprocess the multiplex PCR reads, holding one entry per CDR3 protein. The sample yields 400,000 to 550,000 distinct CDR3 sequences, 16% seen once. The sample's time point: newly diagnosed GD, antithyroid drugs for less than 3 months. TCR sequences were obtained from RNA taken from PBMCs. The same data also went into a second study, on T cells in Graves' hyperthyroidism and ophthalmopathy.

The sample in question was peripheral blood mononuclear cells (PBMCs), obtained at new diagnosis, from a patient treated with antithyroid drugs. Receptors were obtained from a woman in her twenties or thirties with Graves disease.

The sample holds many counts of this clonotype. The chain carries TRBV20-1 and TRBJ2-1; either TRBD1 or TRBD2 may supply D (5 bases each). V was pared by 4 bases and J by 4 bases, with 11 bases between. Germline CDR1 DFQATT, CDR2 SNEGSKA (reference sequence). The CDR3 is 13 amino acids. CDR3 residues: CSAKRGLYNEQFF. The CDR3 region has the DNA TGCAGTGCTAAACGGGGCCTTTACAATGAGCAGTTCTTC.

The chain is built from TRBV5-4 and TRBJ1-2; D remains unclear. The CDR3 covers 12 residues. Per the germline V gene, CDR1 is SGHNT and CDR2 is YYREEE (reference sequence). Trimming cost V 0 bases and J 7 bases, with 7 bases left between them. Here the CDR3 DNA reads TGTGCCAGCAGCTTGGCTCGGGTTGGCTACACCTTC. Translating gives CASSLARVGYTF.

Only a few counts were recorded for this clonotype. V gene TRBV5-5 combines with J gene TRBJ2-7; 8 nucleotides agree with TRBD2. Per the germline V gene, CDR1 is SGHKS and CDR2 is YYEKEE (reference sequence). With 2 bases clipped from V and 0 bases from J, the junction kept 7 bases outside the gene matches. CDR3 size: 16 residues. CDR3 region: CASSFLAGDSSYEQYF. CDR3 in DNA: TGTGCCAGCAGCTTCCTAGCGGGTGATAGCTCCTACGAGCAGTACTTC.

Only a few counts were recorded for this clonotype. The V gene is TRBV7-2, the J gene TRBJ2-1, with TRBD2 matching 8 bases. Germline V gives CDR1 SGHTA, CDR2 FQGNSA. This CDR3 has 17 amino acids. Germline trimming cut 5 bases from V and 0 bases from J; bases unmatched to any gene: 9. The DNA for the CDR3 is TGTGCCAGCAGCCCCCTACAGCGGGAGAGCTCCTACAATGAGCAGTTCTTC. It specifies CASSPLQRESSYNEQFF.

This clonotype was seen many times. V usage is TRBV30 and J usage is TRBJ2-7; 9 bases match TRBD1. The germline CDR1 and CDR2 sequences are GTSNPN and SVGIG (reference sequence). CDR3 length equals 15 residues. Trimming took 2 bases from V and 4 from J; bases not matched to a gene: 9. CDR3: CAWSKKTGGSYEQYF. For the CDR3, the DNA is TGTGCCTGGAGTAAAAAGACAGGGGGTTCGTACGAGCAGTACTTC.

The chain has TRBV20-1 and TRBJ2-2, with TRBD1 matching over 12 bases. The CDR3 is 16 amino acids. The germline V gene encodes CDR1 DFQATT and CDR2 SNEGSKA (reference sequence). The ends lost 3 bases at V and 6 bases at J; junction bases unmatched: 8. CDR3 loop: CSARDSRDRGPGELFF. The CDR3 region has the DNA TGCAGTGCTAGGGACTCACGGGACAGGGGGCCCGGGGAGCTGTTTTTT.

The J gene is TRBJ2-6, the V gene TRBV6-1, with 7 bases identical to TRBD1. CDR3 length equals 15 residues. Germline assignment: CDR1 MNHNS and CDR2 SASEGT. V dropped 5 bases and J dropped 4; count of bases not matched to a gene: 5. CDR3 region: CASSRRGQGANVLTF. The CDR3 nucleotides are TGTGCCAGCAGTCGACGGGGACAGGGGGCCAACGTCCTGACTTTC.

As to this clonotype: A much larger clone differs by one base, so this may be a read error. This chain connects TRBV7-2 to TRBJ2-7; 9 nucleotides match TRBD2. The V gene's germline CDR1 is SGHTA and CDR2 FQGNSA. The CDR3 consists of 13 residues. V shed 2 bases, J shed 5 bases, and the junction held 1 base outside the gene matches. CDR3: CASSLIAGDEQYF. In DNA, the CDR3 is TGTGCCAGCAGCTTAATAGCGGGAGACGAGCAGTACTTC.

This sequence joins TRBV4-1 and TRBJ2-2, with a tentative D call TRBD1 (6 bases). With 6 bases removed from V and 7 bases from J, the gap between germline ends came to 15 bases. Germline V gives CDR1 MGHRA, CDR2 YSYEKL. The CDR3 has 14 residues. CDR3 amino acids: CASRSLGGGGELFF. For the CDR3, the DNA is TGCGCCAGCAGAAGCTTAGGGGGTGGCGGGGAGCTGTTTTTT.